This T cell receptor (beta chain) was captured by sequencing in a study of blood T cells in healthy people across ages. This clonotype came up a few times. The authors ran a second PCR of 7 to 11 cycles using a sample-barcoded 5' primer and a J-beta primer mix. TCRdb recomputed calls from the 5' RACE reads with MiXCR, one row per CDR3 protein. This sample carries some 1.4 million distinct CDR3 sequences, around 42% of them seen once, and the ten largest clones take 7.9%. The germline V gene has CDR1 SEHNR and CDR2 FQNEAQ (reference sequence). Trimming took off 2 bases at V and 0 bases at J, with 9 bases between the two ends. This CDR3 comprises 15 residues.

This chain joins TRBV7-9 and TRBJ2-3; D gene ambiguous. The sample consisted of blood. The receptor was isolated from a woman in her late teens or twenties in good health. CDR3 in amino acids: CASSLYTSSTDTQYF. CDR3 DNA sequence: TGTGCCAGCAGCTTATACACCTCAAGCACAGATACGCAGTATTTT. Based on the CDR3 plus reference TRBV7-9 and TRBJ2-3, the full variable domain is DTGVSQNPRHKITKRGQNVTFRCDPISEHNRLYWYRQTLGQGPEFLTYFQNEAQLEKSRLLSDRFSAERPKGSFSTLEIQRTEQGDSAMYLCASSLYTSSTDTQYFGPGTRLTVL.